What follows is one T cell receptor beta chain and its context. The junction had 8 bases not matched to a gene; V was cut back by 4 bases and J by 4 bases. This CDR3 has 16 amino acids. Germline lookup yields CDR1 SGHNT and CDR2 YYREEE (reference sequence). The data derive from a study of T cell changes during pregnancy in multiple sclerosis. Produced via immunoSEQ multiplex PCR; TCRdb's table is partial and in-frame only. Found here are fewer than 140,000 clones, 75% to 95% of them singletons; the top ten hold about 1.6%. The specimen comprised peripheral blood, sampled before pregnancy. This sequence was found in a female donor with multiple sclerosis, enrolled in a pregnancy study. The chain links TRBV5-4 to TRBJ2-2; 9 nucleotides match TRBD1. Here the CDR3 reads CASSPTDRGGTGELFF. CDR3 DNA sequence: TGTGCCAGCAGCCCAACTGACAGGGGGGGCACCGGGGAGCTGTTTTTT.